Here is one T cell receptor beta chain with its context. No antigen is known for it. No much larger clone exists at a distance of one base, and base qualities are not known. These data are taken from a study of OX40 agonist ivuxolimab in advanced cancers. For the wider study: Ivuxolimab was a fully human IgG2 agonistic monoclonal antibody targeting the costimulatory receptor OX40 (CD134). Intravenous ivuxolimab was administered to patients every 2 weeks at six dose levels: 0.01, 0.1, 0.3, 1.5, 3 and 10 mg/kg. Of the approximately 54 patients in dose escalation, around 20 had hepatocellular carcinoma, roughly 15 had melanoma, 9 had renal cell carcinoma and 9 had head and neck cancer. In the dose-escalation cohort, 75% to 90% of patients were male, and the mean age was 60 years with a range of roughly 20 to 85. Prior anti-PD-1, anti-PD-L1 or anti-CTLA-4 therapy was permitted, and 40% of dose-escalation patients had received checkpoint inhibitors. Three dose-escalation patients achieved partial responses, one with hepatocellular carcinoma and two with cutaneous melanoma. Peripheral TCRbeta sequencing was intended to test whether TCR sequence diversity was altered and clonal T-cell expansion was caused by ivuxolimab. The paper describes the monotherapy dose-escalation part (N ≈ 51 patients) of the phase I trial of ivuxolimab. Study-wide findings and limitations: In partial responders in the 0.1-3.0 mg/kg groups, normalized peripheral clonal expansion was found to be among the lowest, especially among CD8+ T cells. After ivuxolimab, CD8+ T cells had more expanded clones than CD4+ T cells on average. Clonal expansion of both CD4+ and CD8+ blood T cells was observed from baseline to week 6 at doses 0.1 to 3.0 mg/kg. Low levels of normalized T-cell clonal expansion were also seen in some patients who did not respond. The antigen specificity of the peripheral T cells that underwent clonal expansion was not determined.

To sequence the TCRbeta CDR3 region, genomic DNA was isolated from the sorted cells. The immunoSEQ Assay was used to sequence the TCRbeta CDR3 regions. Entries here come from immuneACCESS through TCRdb and include only in-frame sequences with V and J called. Some clones fail to appear in such tables; in the studies checked, an unresolved V gene covers under half of the shortfall, and the cause of the remainder is unknown. This sample lists 55,000 to 80,000 clones; about 88% were detected once. The top ten constitute 0.25% to 0.3% of the sample. Patients with autoimmune disease history or receiving systemic immunosuppression were excluded from the trial. Peripheral blood for TCR sequencing was drawn from every dose cohort at baseline, at cycle 4 day 1 and at cycle 7 day 1. The samples were taken from a phase I, first-in-human, multicenter, open-label dose-escalation trial of ivuxolimab. The trial enrolled adults with locally advanced or metastatic head and neck squamous cell, hepatocellular, melanoma or renal cell carcinoma. CD4+ and CD8+ T cells were sorted separately from peripheral blood before TCR sequencing.

The germline V gene encodes CDR1 SQVTM and CDR2 ANQGSEA. V is pared back by 7 bases and J by 3 bases, with 15 bases lying between the germline termini. The CDR3 contains 14 residues, cysteine and phenylalanine counted. Only the CDR3 region is kept as DNA, spanning 42 bases read in frame from base 1. The TCR was taken from an adult with an advanced solid tumor such as melanoma, head and neck, liver or kidney cancer. The sequence is built from TRBV29-1 and TRBJ1-4; TRBD1 is possibly the D segment (5 matching bases). The sequencing used CD4+ or CD8+ T cells sorted from blood, collected in a trial of the OX40 agonist ivuxolimab. CDR3 region: CSAGLGGANEKLFF. The base sequence is TGCAGCGCTGGCCTGGGGGGTGCTAATGAAAAACTGTTTTTT. Joined to the reference TRBV29-1 and TRBJ1-4 proteins, this CDR3 gives the full variable domain: SAVISQKPSRDICQRGTSLTIQCQVDSQVTMMFWYRQQPGQSLTLIATANQGSEATYESGFVIDKFPISRPNLTFSTLTVSNMSPEDSSIYLCSAGLGGANEKLFFGSGTQLSVL.